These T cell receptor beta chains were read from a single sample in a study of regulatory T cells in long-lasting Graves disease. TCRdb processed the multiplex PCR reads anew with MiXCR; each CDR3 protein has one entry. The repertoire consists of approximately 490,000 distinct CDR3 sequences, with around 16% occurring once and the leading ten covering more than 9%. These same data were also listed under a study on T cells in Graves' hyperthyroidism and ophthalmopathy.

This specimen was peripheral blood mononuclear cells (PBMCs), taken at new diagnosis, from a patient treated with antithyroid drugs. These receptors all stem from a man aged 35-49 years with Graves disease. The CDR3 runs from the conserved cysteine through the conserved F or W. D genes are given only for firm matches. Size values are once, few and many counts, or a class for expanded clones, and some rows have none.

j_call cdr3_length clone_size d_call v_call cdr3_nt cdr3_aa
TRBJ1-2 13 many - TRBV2 TGTGCCAGCAGTGGTAGTGGGGCTGGTGGCTACACCTTC CASSGSGAGGYTF
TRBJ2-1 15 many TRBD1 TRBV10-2 TGCGCCAGCAGTGGCGGGACAGGGGGCAAAGATGAGCAGTTCTTC CASSGGTGGKDEQFF
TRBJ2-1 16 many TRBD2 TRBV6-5 TGTGCCAGCAGTTACTCTCCGGGACTAGGGATCAATGAGCAGTTCTTC CASSYSPGLGINEQFF
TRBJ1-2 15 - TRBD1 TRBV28 TGTGCCAGCAGTTTAGGAGAGGGGGCACCCTATGGCTACACCTTC CASSLGEGAPYGYTF
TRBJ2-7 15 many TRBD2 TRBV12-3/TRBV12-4 TGTGCCAGCAGCCGTAGCGGGAGTCAGTCCTACGAGCAGTACTTC CASSRSGSQSYEQYF
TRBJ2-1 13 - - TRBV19 TGTGCCAGTAGTATCGAATCCTACAATGAGCAGTTCTTC CASSIESYNEQFF
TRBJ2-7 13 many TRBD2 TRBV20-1 TGCAGTGCTAACGGGGGAGGGCTCTACGAGCAGTACTTC CSANGGGLYEQYF
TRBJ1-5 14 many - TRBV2 TGTGCCAGCAGAGCTAGCGACTTCAATCAGCCCCAGCATTTT CASRASDFNQPQHF
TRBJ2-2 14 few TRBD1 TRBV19 TGTGCCAGTAGTATAGCCCAGGGGGCCGGGGAGCTGTTTTTT CASSIAQGAGELFF
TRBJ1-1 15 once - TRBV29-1 TGCAGCGTTAAAGGGTCGCGGGGTATGAACACTGAAGCTTTCTTT CSVKGSRGMNTEAFF
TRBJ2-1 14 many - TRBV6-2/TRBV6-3 TGTGCCAGCAGTTACGTGAGGGAGTCCAATGAGCAGTTCTTC CASSYVRESNEQFF
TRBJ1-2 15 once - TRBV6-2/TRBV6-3 TGTGCCAGAAAGGTTGCGGGACTGAGATTCTATGGCTACACCTTC CARKVAGLRFYGYTF
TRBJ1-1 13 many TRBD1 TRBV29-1 TGCAGCGTTCAAAGGGGGCCGAACACTGAAGCTTTCTTT CSVQRGPNTEAFF
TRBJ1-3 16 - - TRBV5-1 TGCGCCAGCAGCCTCGGACTCCTCTCCACTGGAAACACCATATATTTT CASSLGLLSTGNTIYF
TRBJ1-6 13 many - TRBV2 TGTGCCAACAGTTGGGGGAAGGATTCACCCCTCCACTTT CANSWGKDSPLHF
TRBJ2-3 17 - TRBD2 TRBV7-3 TGTGCCAGCAGCGCTACTAGCGGGGGGGCCCCCACAGATACGCAGTATTTT CASSATSGGAPTDTQYF
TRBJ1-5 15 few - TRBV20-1 TGCAGTGCTAGAGAAATGGGGGAGTTCAATCAGCCCCAGCATTTT CSAREMGEFNQPQHF
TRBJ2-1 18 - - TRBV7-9 TGTGCCAGCAGCTCCGCTAGTGGGGGGGCCACCACCTACAATGAGCAGTTCTTC CASSSASGGATTYNEQFF
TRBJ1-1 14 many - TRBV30 TGTGCCTGGAGTCGCGGGACGGCTAACACTGAAGCTTTCTTT CAWSRGTANTEAFF
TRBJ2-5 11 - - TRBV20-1 TGCAGTGCTAGTAGGGAGGAGACCCAGTACTTC CSASREETQYF
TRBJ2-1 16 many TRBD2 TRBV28 TGTGCCAGCAGAAGCCTAGCGGCGAGCTCCTACAATGAGCAGTTCTTC CASRSLAASSYNEQFF
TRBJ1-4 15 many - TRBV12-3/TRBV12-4 TGTGCCAGCAGTACGTTTCCAGGGACTAATGAAAAACTGTTTTTT CASSTFPGTNEKLFF
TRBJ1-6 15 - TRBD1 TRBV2 TGTGCCAGCAGTGAAGGGGGACAGGCTAATTCACCCCTCCACTTT CASSEGGQANSPLHF
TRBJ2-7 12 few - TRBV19 TGTGCCAGTAGTGGCCACTCCTACGAGCAGTACTTC CASSGHSYEQYF
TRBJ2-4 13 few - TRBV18 TGTGCCAGCACCAACCAGGGCACAAACATTCAGTACTTC CASTNQGTNIQYF
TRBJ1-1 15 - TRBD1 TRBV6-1 TGTGCCAGCAGTCCCGAATCGGGACAGGGGGCCGGGGCTTTCTTT CASSPESGQGAGAFF
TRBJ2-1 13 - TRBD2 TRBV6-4 TGTGCCAGCGGAACTAGCGGGAGTTCTGAGCAGTTCTTC CASGTSGSSEQFF
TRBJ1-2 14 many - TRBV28 TGTGCCAGCAGTCTACATGTGGTCCAGGGTGGCTACACCTTC CASSLHVVQGGYTF
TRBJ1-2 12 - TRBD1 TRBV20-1 TGCAGTGCGAGGGACAGGGGCTATGGCTACACCTTC CSARDRGYGYTF
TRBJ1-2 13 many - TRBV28 TGTGCCAGCAGTCACAGGGTTGGCTATGGCTACACCTTC CASSHRVGYGYTF
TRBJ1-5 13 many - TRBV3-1 TGTGCCAGCAGCCGAGGCGGCGGTCAGCCCCAGCATTTT CASSRGGGQPQHF
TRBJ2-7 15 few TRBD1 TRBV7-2 TGTGCCAGCAGCCGAGCCGGGACAGGGGTCGGCGAGCAGTACTTC CASSRAGTGVGEQYF
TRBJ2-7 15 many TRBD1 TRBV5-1 TGCGCCAGCAGTTCCTCGGGACAGGGGAACTACGAGCAGTACTTC CASSSSGQGNYEQYF
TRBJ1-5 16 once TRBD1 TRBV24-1 TGTGCCACCAGTTCGGGACAGGGGGCGGTAAATCAGCCCCAGCATTTT CATSSGQGAVNQPQHF
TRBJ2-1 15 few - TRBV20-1 TGCAGTGCTAGAGCAGGCGGGACCGCCTACAATGAGCAGTTCTTC CSARAGGTAYNEQFF
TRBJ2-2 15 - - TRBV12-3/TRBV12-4 TGTGCCAGCACTCTGACCAGAGAATGGCCCGGGGAGCTGTTTTTT CASTLTREWPGELFF
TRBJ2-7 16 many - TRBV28 TGTGCCAGCAGTCCCGCCGGGGGGACAGGACTCTTGATGATGTACTTC CASSPAGGTGLLMMYF
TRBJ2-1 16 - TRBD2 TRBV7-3 TGTGCCAGCAGCACGATGACTAGCGGGCACTACAATGAGCAGTTCTTC CASSTMTSGHYNEQFF